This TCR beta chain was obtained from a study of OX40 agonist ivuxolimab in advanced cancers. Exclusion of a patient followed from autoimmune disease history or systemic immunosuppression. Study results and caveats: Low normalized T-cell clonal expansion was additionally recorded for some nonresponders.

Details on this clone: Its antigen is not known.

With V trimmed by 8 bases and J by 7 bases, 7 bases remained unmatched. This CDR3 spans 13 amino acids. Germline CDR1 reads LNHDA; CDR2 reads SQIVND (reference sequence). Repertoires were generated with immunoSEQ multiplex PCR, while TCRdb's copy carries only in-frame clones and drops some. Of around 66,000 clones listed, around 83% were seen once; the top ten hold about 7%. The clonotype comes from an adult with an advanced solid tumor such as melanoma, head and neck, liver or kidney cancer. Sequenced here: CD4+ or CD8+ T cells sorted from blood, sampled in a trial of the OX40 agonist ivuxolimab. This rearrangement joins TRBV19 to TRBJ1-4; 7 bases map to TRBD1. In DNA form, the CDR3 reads TGTGCCAGTGAGCACAGGGGAGGTGAAAAACTGTTTTTT. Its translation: CASEHRGGEKLFF.